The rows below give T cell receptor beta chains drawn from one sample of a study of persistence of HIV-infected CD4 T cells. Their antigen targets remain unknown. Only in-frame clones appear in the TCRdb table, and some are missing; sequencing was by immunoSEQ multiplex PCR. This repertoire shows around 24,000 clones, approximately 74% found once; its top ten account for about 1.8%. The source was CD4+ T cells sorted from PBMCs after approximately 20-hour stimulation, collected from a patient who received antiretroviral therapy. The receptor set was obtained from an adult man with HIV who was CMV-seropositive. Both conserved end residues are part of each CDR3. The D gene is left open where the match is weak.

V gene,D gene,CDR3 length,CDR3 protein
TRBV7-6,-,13,CASRYRPNTEAFF
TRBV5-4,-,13,CASSFQGRNTIYF
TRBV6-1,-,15,CASSEPGGFYNEQFF
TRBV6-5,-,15,CASIQNWGTTGELFF
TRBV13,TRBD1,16,CASSLRDRGRAGELFF
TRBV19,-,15,CASSPYSTTNEKLFF
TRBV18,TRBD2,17,CASSPATSGGFADTQYF
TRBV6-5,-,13,CASSYSRLVEQFF
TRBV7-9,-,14,CASSLGAGTGELFF
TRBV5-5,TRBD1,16,CASSESEWRGLEKLFF
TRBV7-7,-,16,CASSLGRGRWDNEQFF
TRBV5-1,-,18,CASSLGIGRPSSYNEQFF
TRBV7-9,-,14,CASSQAGGPYEQYF
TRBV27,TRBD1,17,CASSLSMDRGRTYEQYF
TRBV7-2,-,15,CASSPGAASNQPQHF
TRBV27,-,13,CASSLNANYGYTF
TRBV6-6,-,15,CASTHSDSGHGAQYF
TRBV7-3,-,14,CASSLGLNTGELFF
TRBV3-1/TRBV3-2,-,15,CASSQSGPGNSPLHF
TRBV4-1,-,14,CASSQHGANEKLFF
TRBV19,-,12,CASSIMDQPQHF
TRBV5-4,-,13,CASSLDDGNTIYF
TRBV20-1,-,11,CSASKAYEQYF
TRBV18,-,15,CASSPPLRDSYEQYF
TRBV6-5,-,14,CASSSRDIAYEQYF
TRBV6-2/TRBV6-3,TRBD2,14,CASSGTSSSYEQYF
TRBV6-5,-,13,CASLRDTLREQFF
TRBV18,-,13,CASSPWNTGELFF
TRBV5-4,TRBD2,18,CASSLGLAGGRGTDTQYF
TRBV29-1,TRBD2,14,CSVGPSGGPDTQYF
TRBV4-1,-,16,CASSQGGRPTGNTIYF
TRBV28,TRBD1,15,CASRWAGGAYTEAFF
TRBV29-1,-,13,CSASLGGVTEAFF